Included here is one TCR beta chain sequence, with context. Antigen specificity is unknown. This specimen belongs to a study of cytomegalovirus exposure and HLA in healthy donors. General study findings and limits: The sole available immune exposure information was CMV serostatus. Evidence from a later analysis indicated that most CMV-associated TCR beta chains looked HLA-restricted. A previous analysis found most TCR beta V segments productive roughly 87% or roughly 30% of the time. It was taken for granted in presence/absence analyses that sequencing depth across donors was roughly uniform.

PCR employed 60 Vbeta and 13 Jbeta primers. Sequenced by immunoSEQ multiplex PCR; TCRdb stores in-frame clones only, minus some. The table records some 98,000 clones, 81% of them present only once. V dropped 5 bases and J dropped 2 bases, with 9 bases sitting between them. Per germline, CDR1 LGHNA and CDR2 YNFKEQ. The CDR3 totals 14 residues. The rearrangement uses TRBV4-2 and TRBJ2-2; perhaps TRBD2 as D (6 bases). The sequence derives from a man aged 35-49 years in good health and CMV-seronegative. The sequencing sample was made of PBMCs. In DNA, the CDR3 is TGTGCCAGCAGCATTAGCGGAAACACCGGGGAGCTGTTTTTT. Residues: CASSISGNTGELFF.